The 28 T cell receptor beta chains below come from one sample, sequenced in a study of cytomegalovirus exposure and HLA in healthy donors (TCRdb year 2017). The library was made by the immunoSEQ multiplex PCR assay. A mixture of 60 forward primers for TCR Vbeta segments and 13 reverse primers for TCR Jbeta segments was used in the multiplex PCR. Entries here come from immuneACCESS through TCRdb and include only in-frame sequences with V and J called. Some clones fail to appear in such tables; in the studies checked, an unresolved V gene covers under half of the shortfall, and the cause of the remainder is unknown. Present in this sample are 180,000 or so clones, about four fifths of which were seen just once. About 3% of the sample is taken by the ten largest. The sequenced material came from PBMCs. The source of these receptors is a female donor in good health and CMV-seronegative.

J is TRBJ2-2 and V is TRBV5-1, with D perhaps matching TRBD1 (5 bases). The CDR3 loop spans 14 amino acids. V was shortened by 5 bases and J by 3 bases, with 11 bases between the two germline ends. Germline V gene lookup returns CDR1 SGHRS and CDR2 YFSETQ. In DNA form, the CDR3 reads TGCGCCAGCAGAGCAGGGTCGGACACCGGGGAGCTGTTTTTT. Amino acids: CASRAGSDTGELFF.

The chain is built from TRBV11-2 and TRBJ1-4; no reliable D call. Germline CDR1 is SGHAT and CDR2 is FQNNGV. The CDR3 consists of 13 residues. V was pared by 10 bases and J by 2 bases, with 11 bases between. In DNA form, the CDR3 reads TGTGCCACAAGTCGGGTGACTAATGAAAAACTGTTTTTT. Translating gives CATSRVTNEKLFF.

The rearrangement uses TRBV6-6 and TRBJ2-7; 13 bases align to TRBD2. The CDR3 has 15 amino acids. Germline trimming cut 2 bases from V and 7 bases from J; bases unmatched to any gene: 5. CDR1 is MNHNY and CDR2 is SVGAGI in the germline V gene (reference sequence). This CDR3 reads CASSYGLAGAPEQYF. The CDR3 nucleotides read TGTGCCAGCAGTTACGGACTAGCGGGGGCCCCGGAGCAGTACTTC.

V is TRBV25-1 and J is TRBJ2-1, with unresolved D. CDR1 is MGHDK, CDR2 SYGVNS, per germline. The CDR3 runs to 11 residues. V was clipped by 8 bases and J by 7 bases, with 9 bases between them. The CDR3 DNA is TGTGCCAGCTTGTACGGGAATGAGCAGTTCTTC. Its translation is CASLYGNEQFF.

The gene calls are TRBV9 and TRBJ2-7, with D hard to call. Germline CDR1 and CDR2: SGDLS and YYNGEE. V lost 2 bases and J 6 bases, leaving 12 bases between the germline ends. The CDR3 sequence is 13 residues long. The CDR3 DNA sequence: TGTGCCAGCAGCGTCAGGCCTATGGGCGAGCAGTACTTC. Its translation is CASSVRPMGEQYF.

The chain links TRBV28 to TRBJ2-7; 9 nucleotides line up with TRBD1. Per the germline V gene, CDR1 is MDHEN and CDR2 is SYDVKM. The CDR3 covers 13 residues. V was pared by 6 bases and J by 6 bases, with 6 bases of the junction left unmatched. The CDR3 reads CASRLPGQGEQYF. CDR3 DNA sequence: TGTGCCAGCAGATTACCGGGACAGGGCGAGCAGTACTTC.

The chain is built from TRBV7-9 and TRBJ1-4; possibly TRBD1 for D (6 bases). CDR1 and CDR2 (germline): SEHNR, FQNEAQ (reference sequence). The V gene lost 5 bases and the J gene lost 0 bases, with 13 bases spanning the gap. The CDR3 has 16 amino acids. The CDR3 nucleotides are TGTGCCAGCAGCCGTGGGACACACGCAACTAATGAAAAACTGTTTTTT. Its translation is CASSRGTHATNEKLFF.

Only one count was recorded for this clone. The gene calls are TRBV11-2 and TRBJ2-3; a weak D match, TRBD2 (5 bases). This CDR3 spans 17 amino acids. Germline V gene lookup returns CDR1 SGHAT and CDR2 FQNNGV. V lost 1 base and J 3 bases, leaving 17 bases between the germline ends. CDR3 nucleotide sequence: TGTGCCAGCAGCTTAGGTTTAGGACGAGGGTCGACAGATACGCAGTATTTT. The encoded protein is CASSLGLGRGSTDTQYF.

The rearrangement uses TRBV7-9 and TRBJ2-2; 8 bases line up with TRBD1. The CDR3 has 15 residues. Losses at the gene ends were 3 bases for V and 5 bases for J; bases not matched to a gene: 5. Germline V gene lookup returns CDR1 SEHNR and CDR2 FQNEAQ (reference sequence). This chain's CDR3 is CASSFRQGLTGELFF. The CDR3 coding sequence is TGTGCCAGCAGCTTTCGACAGGGGTTAACCGGGGAGCTGTTTTTT.

This clone was counted a single time. V usage is TRBV7-9 and J usage is TRBJ2-7; D perhaps matches TRBD1 (7 bases). Germline V gene lookup returns CDR1 SEHNR and CDR2 FQNEAQ (reference sequence). The CDR3 is made up of 15 amino acids. Between the trimmed V and J ends, which lost 4 bases and 3 bases, there was a span of 16 bases. Here the CDR3 reads CASSSDRGTDYEQYF. The DNA for the CDR3 is TGTGCCAGCAGCTCCGATCGCGGGACAGACTACGAGCAGTACTTC.

The chain joins TRBV19 to TRBJ1-5, with a possible D match to TRBD1 (6 bases). Germline V gene data show CDR1 as LNHDA and CDR2 as SQIVND (reference sequence). This CDR3 has 16 residues. The V gene lost 1 base and the J gene lost 4 bases, with 14 bases spanning the gap. The CDR3 nucleotides read TGTGCCAGTAGTATAGCGGGGGGGCGCGGGAATCAGCCCCAGCATTTT. This gives the protein CASSIAGGRGNQPQHF.

The chain uses TRBV28 and TRBJ2-7; 7 nucleotides align to TRBD1. CDR3 size: 15 residues. V lost 5 bases, J lost 0 bases, and 7 bases stayed unmatched. CDR1 MDHEN and CDR2 SYDVKM come from the germline V gene. CDR3 DNA sequence: TGTGCCAGCAGTCCGGACAGGACCTTCTCCTACGAGCAGTACTTC. Its translation: CASSPDRTFSYEQYF.

Concerning this clone: One end of the junction varies from germline; a read error may be responsible. CDR3 DNA: TGTTCCAGCAGCTTGGGCAGGGGAGAGCAGTACTTC. Encoded protein: CSSSLGRGEQYF. The rearrangement uses TRBV7-9 and TRBJ2-7; TRBD1 might be the D (6 bases). In germline, CDR1 is SEHNR, CDR2 FQNEAQ (reference sequence). The CDR3 runs to 12 residues. Full variable domain (remainder filled in from reference TRBV7-9 and TRBJ2-7): DTGVSQNPRHKITKRGQNVTFRCDPISEHNRLYWYRQTLGQGPEFLTYFQNEAQLEKSRLLSDRFSAERPKGSFSTLEIQRTEQGDSAMYLCSSSLGRGEQYFGPGTRLTVT.

The sample holds a few counts of this clone. This chain joins TRBV11-2 and TRBJ2-7; D uncertain. The CDR3 contains 14 residues. Germline loops: CDR1 SGHAT, CDR2 FQNNGV. Trimming left V 3 bases short and J 0 bases short, with 9 bases between. The CDR3 spells CASSLGLGSYEQYF. Written as DNA, the CDR3 is TGTGCCAGCAGCTTGGGCCTTGGCTCCTACGAGCAGTACTTC.

The V and J genes are TRBV19 and TRBJ2-2; 8 positions match TRBD2. The germline V gene encodes CDR1 LNHDA and CDR2 SQIVND (reference sequence). V shed 5 bases, J shed 4 bases, and the junction held 6 bases outside the gene matches. The CDR3 length is 15 residues. The CDR3 DNA reads TGTGCCAGTAGTGTGGCGGGAGGATCCACCGGGGAGCTGTTTTTT. As protein: CASSVAGGSTGELFF.

The gene calls are TRBV30 and TRBJ2-5; tentative D call: TRBD2 (6 bases). Deletions cut 0 bases from V and 4 bases from J, with 15 bases between. The CDR3 consists of 15 residues. Germline CDR1 is GTSNPN and CDR2 is SVGIG (reference sequence). This CDR3 reads CAWSVKGRDLETQYF. CDR3 nucleotides: TGTGCCTGGAGTGTTAAGGGCAGGGACTTAGAGACCCAGTACTTC.

The CDR3 DNA is TGTGCCAGCAGTTCGGGAAACTATGGCTACACCTTC. This codes for CASSSGNYGYTF. The chain links TRBV6-5 to TRBJ1-2; D gene uncertain. The CDR3 contains 12 residues. Trimming left V 4 bases short and J 2 bases short, with 5 bases between. Germline values: CDR1 MNHEY, CDR2 SVGAGI.

V and J are TRBV19 and TRBJ1-5; D is uncertain. V was shortened by 5 bases and J by 9 bases, with 14 bases between the two germline ends. This CDR3 comprises 13 residues. CDR1 and CDR2 (germline): LNHDA, SQIVND (reference sequence). CDR3 DNA: TGTGCCAGTAGTGAGGCACTCCGGAGGCCCCAGCATTTT. Translated: CASSEALRRPQHF.

The chain joins TRBV29-1 to TRBJ2-1; D possibly corresponds to TRBD2 (7 bases). Germline V lookup: CDR1 SQVTM, CDR2 ANQGSEA. V lost 6 bases, J lost 9 bases, and 33 bases lay in between. This CDR3 has 18 amino acids. The CDR3, as DNA: TGCAGCGTGGGCGCCCTTTTTAGACTAGGGGGGGGGAGGGGTGAGCAGTTCTTC. The encoded protein is CSVGALFRLGGGRGEQFF.

The gene calls are TRBV6-1 and TRBJ2-7; unclear D gene. CDR3 length: 13 residues. Germline loops: CDR1 MNHNS, CDR2 SASEGT. The V end was cut by 2 bases, the J end by 9 bases, with 14 bases between. As DNA, the CDR3 is TGTGCCAGCAGTGAACTCTATCGAGGTGGGCAGTACTTC. Protein product: CASSELYRGGQYF.

This clone was counted between two and nine times. The rearrangement links TRBV28 to TRBJ2-7; 7 positions agree with TRBD1. This CDR3 is built from 13 residues. The ends lost 7 bases at V and 3 bases at J; junction bases unmatched: 6. In germline, CDR1 is MDHEN, CDR2 SYDVKM. The CDR3 DNA reads TGTGCCAGCAAGTACAGGGGCCTCTACGAGCAGTACTTC. Translation gives CASKYRGLYEQYF. The whole variable domain, filled in from reference TRBV28 and TRBJ2-7, reads DVKVTQSSRYLVKRTGEKVFLECVQDMDHENMFWYRQDPGLGLRLIYFSYDVKMKEKGDIPEGYSVSREKKERFSLILESASTNQTSMYLCASKYRGLYEQYFGPGTRLTVT.

The genes are TRBV28 and TRBJ1-5; no firm D call. The V gene's germline CDR1 is MDHEN and CDR2 SYDVKM. The CDR3 runs to 12 residues. Deletions cut 5 bases from V and 10 bases from J, with 12 bases between. In DNA form, the CDR3 reads TGTGCCAGCAGTCTTTCCAGATTACCCCAGCATTTT. Translating it yields CASSLSRLPQHF.

V usage is TRBV15 and J usage is TRBJ2-3, with TRBD2 identical over 11 bases. Germline assignment: CDR1 LNHNV and CDR2 YYDKDF (reference sequence). The CDR3 covers 18 residues. With V trimmed by 1 base and J by 4 bases, 10 bases remained unmatched. The DNA for the CDR3 is TGTGCCACCAGCAGAGCGACTAGCGGGATGGTAGATGCAGATACGCAGTATTTT. It codes for CATSRATSGMVDADTQYF.

The chain joins TRBV6-6 to TRBJ1-1, with 10 bases that match TRBD1. J gave up 1 base and V 6 bases, and 8 bases lay outside the gene matches. From germline, CDR1 is MNHNY and CDR2 SVGAGI (reference sequence). The CDR3 extends over 16 amino acids. CDR3 nucleotides: TGTGCCAGCAGCATCTCAGGGACAGGGGCGAACACTGAAGCTTTCTTT. It is translated as CASSISGTGANTEAFF.

This chain connects TRBV7-3 to TRBJ2-1; 9 nucleotides align to TRBD2. This CDR3 spans 15 amino acids. The V gene end was trimmed by 2 bases and the J gene end by 4 bases; junction bases not matched to a gene: 3. CDR1 is SGHTA, CDR2 FQGTGA, per germline. In nucleotides, the CDR3 is TGTGCCAGCAGCTTACGCGGGGGGGTTTACAATGAGCAGTTCTTC. Translated, it gives CASSLRGGVYNEQFF.

The J gene is TRBJ2-5, the V gene TRBV27, with 9 positions matching TRBD1. The DNA end is more similar to TRBJ2-7, so the J call may be wrong. CDR1 is MNHEY, CDR2 SMNVEV, per germline (reference sequence). The CDR3 loop spans 14 amino acids. The CDR3 region is CASSPGQGPYEQYF. CDR3 in DNA: TGTGCCAGCAGCCCGGGACAGGGTCCCTACGAGCAGTACTTC.

Here the CDR3 reads CAISVDSGRGNYNEQFF. CDR3 in DNA: TGTGCCATCAGTGTAGACTCAGGCAGGGGCAACTACAATGAGCAGTTCTTC. The rearrangement joins TRBV10-3 to TRBJ2-1; D is possibly TRBD1 (6 bases). Trimming removed 4 bases from V and 3 bases from J, with 19 bases in between. Per germline, CDR1 ENHRY and CDR2 SYGVKD. This CDR3 is built from 17 residues.

The gene calls are TRBV27 and TRBJ2-3; TRBD2 might be the D (6 bases). The CDR3 has 16 amino acids. CDR1 and CDR2 from the germline V gene are MNHEY and SMNVEV (reference sequence). Between the trimmed V and J ends, which lost 6 bases and 3 bases, there was a span of 19 bases. The CDR3, as DNA: TGTGCCAGCAGATTAGCGGAGGTGGGGTCTACAGATACGCAGTATTTT. It yields the protein CASRLAEVGSTDTQYF.